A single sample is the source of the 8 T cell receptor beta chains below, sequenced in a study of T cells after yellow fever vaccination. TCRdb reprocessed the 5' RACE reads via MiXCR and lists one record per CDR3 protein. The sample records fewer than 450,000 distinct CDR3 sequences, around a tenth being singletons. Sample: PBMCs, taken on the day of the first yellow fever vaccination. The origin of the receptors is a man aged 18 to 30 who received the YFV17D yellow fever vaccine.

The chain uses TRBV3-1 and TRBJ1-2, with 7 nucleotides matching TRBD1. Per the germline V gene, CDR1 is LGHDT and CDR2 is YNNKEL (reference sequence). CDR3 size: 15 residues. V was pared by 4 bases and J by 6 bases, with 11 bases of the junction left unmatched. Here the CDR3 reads CASSPYFRGRHGYTF. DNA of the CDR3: TGTGCCAGCAGCCCATACTTCAGGGGGAGACATGGCTACACCTTC.

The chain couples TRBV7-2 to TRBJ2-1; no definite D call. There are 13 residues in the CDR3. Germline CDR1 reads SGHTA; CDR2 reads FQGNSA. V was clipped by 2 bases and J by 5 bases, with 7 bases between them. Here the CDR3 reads CASSLSRDNEQFF. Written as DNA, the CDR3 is TGTGCCAGCAGCTTATCCCGGGACAATGAGCAGTTCTTC.

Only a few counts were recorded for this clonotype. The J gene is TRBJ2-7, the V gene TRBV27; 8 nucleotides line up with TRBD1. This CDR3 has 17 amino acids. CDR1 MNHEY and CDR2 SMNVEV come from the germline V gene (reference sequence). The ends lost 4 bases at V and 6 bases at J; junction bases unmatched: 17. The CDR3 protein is CASSSISTQGVLREQYV. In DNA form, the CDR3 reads TGTGCCAGCAGTTCTATATCAACACAGGGGGTCCTCCGCGAGCAGTACGTC.

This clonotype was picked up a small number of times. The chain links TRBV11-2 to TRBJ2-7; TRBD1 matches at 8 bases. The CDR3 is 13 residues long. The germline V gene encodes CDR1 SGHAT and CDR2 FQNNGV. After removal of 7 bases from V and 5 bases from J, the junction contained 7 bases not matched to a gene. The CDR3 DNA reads TGTGCCAGCATCACGACAGGGGCACACGAGCAGTACTTC. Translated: CASITTGAHEQYF.

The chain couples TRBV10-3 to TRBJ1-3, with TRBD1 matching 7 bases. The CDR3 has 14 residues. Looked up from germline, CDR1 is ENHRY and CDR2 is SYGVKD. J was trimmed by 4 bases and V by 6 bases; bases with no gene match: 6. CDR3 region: CAIRDTGQGNTIYF. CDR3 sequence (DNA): TGTGCCATCAGAGACACGGGACAGGGAAACACCATATATTTT.

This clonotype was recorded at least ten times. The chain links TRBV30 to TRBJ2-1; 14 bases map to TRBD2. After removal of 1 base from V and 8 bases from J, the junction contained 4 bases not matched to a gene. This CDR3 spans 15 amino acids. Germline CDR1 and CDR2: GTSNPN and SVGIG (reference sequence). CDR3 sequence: CAWSGGTSGGDEQFF. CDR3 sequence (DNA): TGTGCCTGGAGTGGGGGGACTAGCGGGGGAGATGAGCAGTTCTTC.

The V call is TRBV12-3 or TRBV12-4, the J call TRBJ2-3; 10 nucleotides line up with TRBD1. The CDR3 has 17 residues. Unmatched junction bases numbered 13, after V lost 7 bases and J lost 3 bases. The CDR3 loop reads CASTPGQGMPSTDTQYF. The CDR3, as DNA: TGTGCCAGCACCCCGGGACAGGGGATGCCCTCTACAGATACGCAGTATTTT.

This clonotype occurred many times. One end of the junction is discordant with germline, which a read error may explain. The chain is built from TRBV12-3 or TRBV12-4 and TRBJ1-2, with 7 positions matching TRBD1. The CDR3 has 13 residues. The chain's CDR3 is CASSLGQDYGYTF. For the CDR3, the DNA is TGTGCCAGCAGCTTAGGACAGGATTATGGCTACACCTTC.